Reported below is one T cell receptor (beta chain). As originally analysed: Researchers report that nucleated cell counts were estimated from reference gene primer amplification. TCRdb's copy holds only in-frame clones and misses some; the assay was immunoSEQ multiplex PCR. That table furnishes V, J and clone size, whereas the DNA furnished D and trimming. This table holds approximately 210,000 clones, roughly 80% found once. The data stem from a study of blood T cell repertoires in COVID-19. The overall study: Specimens from acute and convalescent COVID-19 originated in the United States, Italy and Spain. The analysed material was cDNA or gDNA that came from T cells, B-cell-depleted T cells, or PBMCs.

Sequences were obtained from peripheral blood. The clonotype comes from a woman aged 70-85 years with active or convalescent COVID-19.

The CDR3 DNA sequence: TGTGCCAGCAGCTTAGGCGGTAATCCCCTGTTCAAGCTGTTTTTT. It codes for CASSLGGNPLFKLFF. The chain has TRBV11-2 and TRBJ2-2; no definite D call. The germline CDR1 and CDR2 sequences are SGHAT and FQNNGV. The CDR3 sequence is 15 residues long. With 1 base removed from V and 12 bases from J, the gap between germline ends came to 18 bases.